This T cell receptor beta chain stems from a study of blood T cells in healthy people across ages. Points from the study as a whole: Long-lived and aged donors differed, with more naive CD4+ cells and higher diversity in the long-lived.

Donors ranged from 6 to 90 years old and were healthy Caucasians in Russia. CDR3 size: 15 residues. The germline gives CDR1 MNHEY, CDR2 SMNVEV (reference sequence). The V gene lost 3 bases and the J gene lost 2 bases, with 13 bases spanning the gap. As regards this clonotype: Its antigen is as yet unknown.

Together with a sample-barcoded 5' primer, a J-beta primer mix was included in a second PCR lasting about 6 to 12 cycles. Carrying 12 random nucleotides, a template-switch adaptor labeled each individual cDNA molecule. MiXCR, applied by TCRdb to the 5' RACE reads, yields one record per CDR3 protein. The sample gives over a million distinct CDR3 sequences, approximately 38% of which show up once; under 8% is in the top ten. Sequencing input: blood. The chain employs TRBV27 and TRBJ1-1; possibly TRBD1 for D (5 bases). The receptor was derived from a woman aged 18-30 years in good health. The CDR3 reads CASSFTTRVNTEAFF. CDR3 in DNA: TGTGCCAGCAGTTTCACCACCAGGGTTAACACTGAAGCTTTCTTT.